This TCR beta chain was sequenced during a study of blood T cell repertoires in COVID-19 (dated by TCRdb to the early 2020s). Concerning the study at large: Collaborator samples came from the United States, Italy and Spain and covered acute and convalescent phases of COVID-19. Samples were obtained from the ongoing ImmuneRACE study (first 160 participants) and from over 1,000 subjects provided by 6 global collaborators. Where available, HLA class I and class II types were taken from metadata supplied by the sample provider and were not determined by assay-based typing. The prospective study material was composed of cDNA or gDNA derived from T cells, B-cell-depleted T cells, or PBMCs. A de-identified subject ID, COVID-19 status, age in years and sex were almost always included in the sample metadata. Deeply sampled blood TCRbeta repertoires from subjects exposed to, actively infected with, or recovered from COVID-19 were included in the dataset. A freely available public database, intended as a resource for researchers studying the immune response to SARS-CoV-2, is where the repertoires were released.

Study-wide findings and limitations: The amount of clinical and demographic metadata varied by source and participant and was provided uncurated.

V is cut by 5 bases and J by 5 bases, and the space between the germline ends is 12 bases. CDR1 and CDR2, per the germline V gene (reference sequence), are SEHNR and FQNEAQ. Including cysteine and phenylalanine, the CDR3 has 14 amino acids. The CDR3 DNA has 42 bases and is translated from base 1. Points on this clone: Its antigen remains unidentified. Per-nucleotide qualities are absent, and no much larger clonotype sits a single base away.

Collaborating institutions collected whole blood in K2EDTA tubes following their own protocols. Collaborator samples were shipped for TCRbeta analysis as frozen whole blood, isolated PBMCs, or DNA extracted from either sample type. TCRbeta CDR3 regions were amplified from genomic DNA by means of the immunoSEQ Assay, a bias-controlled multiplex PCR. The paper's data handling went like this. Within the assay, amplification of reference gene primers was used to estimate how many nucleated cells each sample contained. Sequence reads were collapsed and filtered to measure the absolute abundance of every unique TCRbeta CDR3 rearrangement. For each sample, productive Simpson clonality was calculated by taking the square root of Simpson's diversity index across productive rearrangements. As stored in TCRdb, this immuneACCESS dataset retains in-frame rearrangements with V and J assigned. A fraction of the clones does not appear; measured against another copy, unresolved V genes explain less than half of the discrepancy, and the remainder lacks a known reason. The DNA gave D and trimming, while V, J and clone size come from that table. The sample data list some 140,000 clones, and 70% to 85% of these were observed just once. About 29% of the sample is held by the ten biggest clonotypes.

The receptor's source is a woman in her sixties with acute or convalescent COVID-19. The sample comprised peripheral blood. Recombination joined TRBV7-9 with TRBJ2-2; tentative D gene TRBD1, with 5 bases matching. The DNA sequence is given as TGTGCCAGCAGCCCTGGCAGGGAAACCGGGGAGCTGTTTTTT. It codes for CASSPGRETGELFF. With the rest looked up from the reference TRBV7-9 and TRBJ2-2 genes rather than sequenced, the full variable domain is DTGVSQNPRHKITKRGQNVTFRCDPISEHNRLYWYRQTLGQGPEFLTYFQNEAQLEKSRLLSDRFSAERPKGSFSTLEIQRTEQGDSAMYLCASSPGRETGELFFGEGSRLTVL.